This passage covers 13 T cell receptor beta chains from one sample sequenced in a study of post-analysis software for immune sequencing data. Study-wide points: With TRBV5-6, TRBV5-1 and TRBV20-1 included, about five TRBV segments were more frequent in patients than in controls.

Presence of unique molecular identifiers characterized the TCR beta cDNA libraries. TCRdb reprocessed the PCR reads with MiXCR, giving one entry per CDR3 protein. This table has 800,000 to 950,000 distinct CDR3 sequences, approximately 50% appearing once. No cognate antigen is known for these TCRs. Sequencing used blood. These receptors came from a girl between 5 and 17 years old with multiple sclerosis.

V and J are TRBV5-1 and TRBJ2-4; 9 bases fit TRBD1. The DNA matches TRBJ2-7 better at its end, which makes the J call doubtful. The CDR3 extends over 16 amino acids. Germline V gene lookup returns CDR1 SGHRS and CDR2 YFSETQ. CDR3 protein: CASSSLRDRATYEQYF. The CDR3 region has the DNA TGCGCCAGCAGCTCCTTACGGGACAGGGCAACCTACGAGCAGTACTTC.

The chain joins TRBV12-3 or TRBV12-4 to TRBJ1-2; 7 nucleotides align to TRBD1. The ends lost 5 bases at V and 4 bases at J; junction bases unmatched: 4. The CDR3 runs to 13 residues. The CDR3 here is CASSARDSYGYTF. In DNA, the CDR3 is TGTGCCAGCAGTGCCCGGGACAGCTATGGCTACACCTTC.

This clonotype was recorded a few times. The chain links TRBV30 to TRBJ1-5; 9 bases align to TRBD1. CDR3 length equals 14 residues. Germline V gene data show CDR1 as GTSNPN and CDR2 as SVGIG (reference sequence). V lost 2 bases to trimming and J lost 2 bases; unmatched junction nucleotides: 1. The CDR3 protein is CAWSTGGGNQPQHF. In DNA form, the CDR3 reads TGTGCCTGGAGTACAGGGGGCGGCAATCAGCCCCAGCATTTT.

The chain joins TRBV7-9 to TRBJ1-2; D remains unclear. The CDR3 runs 14 residues. The V gene lost 2 bases and the J gene lost 6 bases, with 13 bases spanning the gap. Germline values: CDR1 SEHNR, CDR2 FQNEAQ (reference sequence). CDR3 amino acids: CASSLPRVQHGYTF. In DNA form, the CDR3 reads TGTGCCAGCAGCTTACCCCGAGTGCAGCATGGCTACACCTTC.

The chain carries TRBV7-6 and TRBJ2-7; TRBD1 aligns across 9 bases. CDR3 length: 14 amino acids. Germline trimming cut 5 bases from V and 5 bases from J; bases unmatched to any gene: 7. Germline V gives CDR1 SGHVS, CDR2 FNYEAQ. The CDR3 nucleotides read TGTGCCAGCAGCGACGGACAGGGGTACGACGAGCAGTACTTC. It is translated as CASSDGQGYDEQYF. Looking up the rest from reference TRBV7-6 and TRBJ2-7 gives the full variable domain: GAGVSQSPRYKVTKRGQDVALRCDPISGHVSLYWYRQALGQGPEFLTYFNYEAQQDKSGLPNDRFSAERPEGSISTLTIQRTEQRDSAMYRCASSDGQGYDEQYFGPGTRLTVT.

The chain uses TRBV6-2 or TRBV6-3 and TRBJ2-1; D possibly corresponds to TRBD1 (5 bases). This CDR3 is 16 amino acids long. V lost 4 bases to trimming and J lost 4 bases, with 17 bases between them. Germline V CDR1 and CDR2: MNHEY, SVGEGT. CDR3 protein: CASSFPRAGSYNEQFF. DNA for the CDR3: TGTGCCAGCAGTTTTCCCAGGGCAGGCTCTTACAATGAGCAGTTCTTC.

The rearrangement links TRBV15 to TRBJ1-1; weak D call: TRBD1 (6 bases). In germline, CDR1 is LNHNV, CDR2 YYDKDF (reference sequence). The CDR3 sequence is 14 residues long. V was clipped by 3 bases and J by 4 bases, with 12 bases between them. CDR3: CATSSTGRGTEAFF. The DNA for the CDR3 is TGTGCCACCAGCAGTACCGGCAGGGGCACTGAAGCTTTCTTT.

This clonotype has a handful of counts. The chain links TRBV5-1 to TRBJ2-5; possible D gene TRBD1, 6 bases. The end of the DNA is better explained by TRBJ2-7, so the J call may be wrong. CDR1 is SGHRS, CDR2 YFSETQ, per germline. The CDR3 loop spans 14 amino acids. The CDR3 is CASSHAQGLYEQYF. The CDR3 DNA sequence: TGCGCCAGCAGCCACGCACAGGGTCTCTACGAGCAGTACTTC.

Note on this clonotype: No conserved phenylalanine or tryptophan ends this CDR3, so it is likely a read error. This sequence joins TRBV6-1 and TRBJ2-3, with 7 bases identical to TRBD2. The CDR3 totals 15 residues. V shed 6 bases, J shed 4 bases, and the junction held 10 bases outside the gene matches. Germline V gene lookup returns CDR1 MNHNS and CDR2 SASEGT. The CDR3 reads CASRRLALESDTQYL. The DNA for the CDR3 is TGTGCCAGCAGGAGACTAGCCCTAGAATCAGATACGCAGTATTTA.

The chain is built from TRBV7-9 and TRBJ1-1; D perhaps matches TRBD1 (5 bases). The CDR3 is made up of 15 amino acids. Trimming cost V 0 bases and J 1 base, with 9 bases left between them. The germline CDR1 and CDR2 sequences are SEHNR and FQNEAQ (reference sequence). The CDR3 DNA reads TGTGCCAGCAGCTTAGCTAGGGGTCCGAACACTGAAGCTTTCTTT. Its protein is CASSLARGPNTEAFF.

The chain employs TRBV11-2 and TRBJ2-7; the D is unclear. V dropped 1 base and J dropped 4 bases, with 11 bases sitting between them. Germline CDR1 is SGHAT and CDR2 is FQNNGV. The CDR3 loop spans 14 amino acids. The CDR3 loop is CASSLALNPYEQYF. CDR3 DNA sequence: TGTGCCAGCAGCTTAGCCCTCAACCCTTACGAGCAGTACTTC.

The chain employs TRBV10-3 and TRBJ1-2; D is perhaps TRBD1 (5 bases). V lost 4 bases, J lost 6 bases, and 15 bases lay in between. Germline V gene lookup returns CDR1 ENHRY and CDR2 SYGVKD. CDR3 size: 14 residues. The CDR3 region has the DNA TGTGCCATCAGTGCTGTACAGGTTTCGGATGGCTACACCTTC. It codes for CAISAVQVSDGYTF.

The sample holds a few counts of this clonotype. The chain uses TRBV7-9 and TRBJ2-5, with 14 bases identical to TRBD2. V lost 5 bases, J lost 5 bases, and 7 bases stayed unmatched. Germline CDR1 is SEHNR and CDR2 is FQNEAQ (reference sequence). The CDR3 totals 16 residues. In DNA, the CDR3 is TGTGCCAGCAGCCGGGGACTAGCGGGGGCCCTTGAGACCCAGTACTTC. Protein: CASSRGLAGALETQYF.